Shown below are 22 T cell receptor beta chains from a single sample sequenced in a study of blood T cell repertoires in COVID-19. The data were produced by immunoSEQ multiplex PCR, yet TCRdb's version contains in-frame clones alone and is incomplete. The sample lists around 200,000 clones, around four fifths seen once, with approximately 2.9% in the top ten. The sequencing input was peripheral blood. The source of these receptors is a woman of 80 years or more with active or convalescent COVID-19.

This chain joins TRBV28 and TRBJ1-1, with D perhaps TRBD1 (5 bases). The ends were cut back, 1 base at V and 6 bases at J, with 9 bases in the middle. The CDR3 consists of 13 residues. Germline V gene lookup returns CDR1 MDHEN and CDR2 SYDVKM. The CDR3 DNA sequence: TGTGCCAGCAGTTTATACGGGGGGGCTGAAGCTTTCTTT. This gives the protein CASSLYGGAEAFF.

This clone showed up just a few times. V usage is TRBV5-1 and J usage is TRBJ2-7; 7 positions agree with TRBD1. This CDR3 has 15 amino acids. V lost 4 bases, J lost 3 bases, and 10 bases stayed unmatched. CDR1 SGHRS and CDR2 YFSETQ come from the germline V gene. The DNA of the CDR3 is TGCGCCAGCAGCCTACGTCAGGGGGAAGGCTACGAGCAGTACTTC. Amino acid sequence: CASSLRQGEGYEQYF. The full variable domain, in which reference TRBV5-1 and TRBJ2-7 provide the parts outside the CDR3, is KAGVTQTPRYLIKTRGQQVTLSCSPISGHRSVSWYQQTPGQGLQFLFEYFSETQRNKGNFPGRFSGRQFSNSRSEMNVSTLELGDSALYLCASSLRQGEGYEQYFGPGTRLTVT.

The chain couples TRBV6-5 to TRBJ2-7; D may be TRBD1 (6 bases). Germline CDR1 is MNHEY and CDR2 is SVGAGI. V lost 3 bases and J 3 bases, leaving 15 bases between the germline ends. The CDR3 contains 15 residues. The CDR3 DNA follows: TGTGCCAGCAGTTATGTTTCGGGACAATTCTACGAGCAGTACTTC. It specifies CASSYVSGQFYEQYF.

The chain carries TRBV28 and TRBJ1-3; 9 positions agree with TRBD1. J lost 5 bases, V lost 6 bases, and 5 bases had no gene match. This CDR3 comprises 14 residues. CDR1 MDHEN and CDR2 SYDVKM come from the germline V gene. CDR3 sequence: CASRGQGSRNTIYF. As DNA, the CDR3 is TGTGCCAGCAGAGGACAGGGGTCCCGAAACACCATATATTTT. The complete variable domain, with remaining parts taken from reference TRBV28 and TRBJ1-3, reads DVKVTQSSRYLVKRTGEKVFLECVQDMDHENMFWYRQDPGLGLRLIYFSYDVKMKEKGDIPEGYSVSREKKERFSLILESASTNQTSMYLCASRGQGSRNTIYFGEGSWLTVV.

The chain has TRBV28 and TRBJ1-1; no reliable D call. V dropped 2 bases and J dropped 6 bases, with 7 bases sitting between them. Germline V gene data show CDR1 as MDHEN and CDR2 as SYDVKM. The CDR3 has 12 residues. In DNA form, the CDR3 reads TGTGCCAGCAGTTTACGGTTGGCTGAAGCTTTCTTT. The encoded protein is CASSLRLAEAFF.

The chain recombines TRBV28 with TRBJ2-5; D is undetermined. Germline loops: CDR1 MDHEN, CDR2 SYDVKM. The ends were cut back, 5 bases at V and 4 bases at J, with 11 bases in the middle. This CDR3 has 13 amino acids. This chain's CDR3 is CASSENNGETQYF. The CDR3 DNA reads as TGTGCCAGCAGTGAGAATAACGGAGAGACCCAGTACTTC. The whole variable domain, filled in from reference TRBV28 and TRBJ2-5, reads DVKVTQSSRYLVKRTGEKVFLECVQDMDHENMFWYRQDPGLGLRLIYFSYDVKMKEKGDIPEGYSVSREKKERFSLILESASTNQTSMYLCASSENNGETQYFGPGTRLLVL.

The chain combines TRBV27 with TRBJ1-2, with D tentatively TRBD1 (5 bases). The CDR3 runs 16 residues. CDR1 is MNHEY, CDR2 SMNVEV, per germline (reference sequence). Trimming left V 8 bases short and J 0 bases short, with 19 bases between. CDR3 bases: TGTGCCAGCCGGCGGCTTGGGGCGGCAGCTAACTATGGCTACACCTTC. Translating gives CASRRLGAAANYGYTF.

The chain carries TRBV4-1 and TRBJ2-7, with D perhaps matching TRBD1 (5 bases). V lost 4 bases and J lost 2, with 18 bases in between. Germline lookup yields CDR1 MGHRA and CDR2 YSYEKL. This CDR3 contains 16 residues. CDR3 in DNA: TGCGCCAGCAGCCCCCTGGACACCGCTTCAACCTACGAGCAGTACTTC. Translated, it gives CASSPLDTASTYEQYF.

In DNA form, the CDR3 reads TGTGCCAGCAGCTTAGGGCGCGGTGGGGGCGCCACGGGTGATACGCAGTATTTT. Encoded protein: CASSLGRGGGATGDTQYF. V is TRBV7-2 and J is TRBJ2-3; perhaps TRBD1 as D (6 bases). CDR3 length equals 18 residues. Germline lookup yields CDR1 SGHTA and CDR2 FQGNSA. Trimming stripped 1 base from V and 6 bases from J, with 23 bases between. Full variable domain (rest looked up from reference TRBV7-2 and TRBJ2-3): GAGVSQSPSNKVTEKGKDVELRCDPISGHTALYWYRQSLGQGLEFLIYFQGNSAPDKSGLPSDRFSAERTGGSVSTLTIQRTQQEDSAVYLCASSLGRGGGATGDTQYFGPGTRLTVL.

The chain is built from TRBV6-1 and TRBJ1-3; D may be TRBD1 (6 bases). The CDR3 totals 16 residues. The germline V gene has CDR1 MNHNS and CDR2 SASEGT. The germline V and J ends were trimmed by 3 bases and 0 bases, with 12 bases remaining between them. CDR3 in amino acids: CASSDQGPISGNTIYF. Written as DNA, the CDR3 is TGTGCCAGCAGTGACCAGGGGCCCATCTCTGGAAACACCATATATTTT.

The chain is built from TRBV11-2 and TRBJ2-3; D may be TRBD1 (5 bases). The CDR3 runs to 14 residues. The germline V gene encodes CDR1 SGHAT and CDR2 FQNNGV. Between the trimmed V and J ends, which lost 0 bases and 2 bases, there was a span of 6 bases. Here the CDR3 reads CASSLDRVTDTQYF. Here the CDR3 DNA reads TGTGCCAGCAGCTTAGACAGGGTCACAGATACGCAGTATTTT.

J is TRBJ2-6 and V is TRBV19; D perhaps matches TRBD1 (6 bases). The germline gives CDR1 LNHDA, CDR2 SQIVND (reference sequence). This CDR3 is 16 amino acids long. V was trimmed by 5 bases and J by 3 bases, leaving 14 bases between them. The CDR3 loop reads CASSPGEYHGANVLTF. The CDR3 region has the DNA TGTGCCAGTAGTCCAGGGGAGTATCATGGGGCCAACGTCCTGACTTTC.

This chain links TRBV12-3 or TRBV12-4 with TRBJ2-3; D is perhaps TRBD1 (5 bases). V was clipped by 5 bases and J by 10 bases, with 16 bases between them. This CDR3 has 13 amino acids. The CDR3 protein is CASSVGPRVAQYF. CDR3 DNA: TGTGCCAGCAGTGTGGGTCCCAGGGTAGCGCAGTATTTT.

This clone has a single count. The gene calls are TRBV18 and TRBJ1-1; 7 positions agree with TRBD1. Per germline, CDR1 KGHSH and CDR2 LQKENI. Unmatched junction bases numbered 10, after V lost 5 bases and J lost 7 bases. The CDR3 is made up of 14 amino acids. CDR3 sequence: CASSATGTEFEAFF. DNA of the CDR3: TGTGCCAGCTCAGCAACCGGGACAGAGTTTGAAGCTTTCTTT.

This clone was picked up a small number of times. In DNA, the CDR3 is TGCGCCAGCAGCTTATCGACAGGTGAAGAGACCCAGTACTTC. Protein product: CASSLSTGEETQYF. The chain has TRBV5-1 and TRBJ2-5, with D maybe TRBD1 (6 bases). Germline CDR1 is SGHRS and CDR2 is YFSETQ. This CDR3 is built from 14 residues. The V gene lost 2 bases and the J gene lost 3 bases, with 11 bases spanning the gap.

As concerns this clone: Compared with germline, one end of the junction differs, possibly owing to a read error. The chain is built from TRBV11-2 and TRBJ1-4; 11 bases agree with TRBD1. CDR1 is SGHAT, CDR2 FQNNGV, per germline. The CDR3 sequence is 14 residues long. CDR3 sequence: CASSLAGTGGQFDF. The CDR3 DNA reads TGTGCCAGCAGCCTCGCCGGGACAGGGGGACAATTCGATTTT. Combining the CDR3 with reference TRBV11-2 and TRBJ1-4 gives the whole variable domain EAGVAQSPRYKIIEKRQSVAFWCNPISGHATLYWYQQILGQGPKLLIQFQNNGVVDDSQLPKDRFSAERLKGVDSTLKIQPAKLEDSAVYLCASSLAGTGGQFDFGSGTQLSVL.

The table lists this clone with a few counts. The gene calls are TRBV10-3 and TRBJ2-6, with a tentative D call TRBD2 (6 bases). Trimming shortened V by 10 bases and J by 0 bases, and 16 bases separated the two germline ends. The CDR3 is 16 residues long. Per the germline V gene, CDR1 is ENHRY and CDR2 is SYGVKD. In DNA, the CDR3 is TGTGCCAGCTCTAGCTGGGGGGACTCTGGGGCCAACGTCCTGACTTTC. This translates into CASSSWGDSGANVLTF.

The chain couples TRBV27 to TRBJ2-2; 11 nucleotides line up with TRBD1. This CDR3 region has 15 residues. V was pared by 5 bases and J by 6 bases, with 5 bases of the junction left unmatched. The germline V gene has CDR1 MNHEY and CDR2 SMNVEV (reference sequence). CDR3 in amino acids: CASSAGTGGAGELFF. CDR3 DNA: TGTGCCAGCAGTGCGGGGACAGGGGGAGCCGGGGAGCTGTTTTTT.

This clone came up once. The chain has TRBV6-2 or TRBV6-3 and TRBJ1-1, with 9 bases lining up with TRBD1. In germline, CDR1 is MNHEY, CDR2 SVGEGT. The trim removed 6 bases at V and 0 bases at J, leaving 5 bases unmatched. CDR3 length: 15 amino acids. For the CDR3, the DNA is TGTGCCAGCAGCCGACAGGGGGGACTGAACACTGAAGCTTTCTTT. It specifies CASSRQGGLNTEAFF.

The V and J genes are TRBV4-2 and TRBJ2-1; TRBD2 agrees at 7 bases. The ends lost 1 base at V and 5 bases at J; junction bases unmatched: 11. Germline values: CDR1 LGHNA, CDR2 YNFKEQ. CDR3 length: 17 residues. This CDR3 is CASSQGVSGAMNNEQFF. DNA of the CDR3: TGTGCCAGCAGCCAAGGAGTCAGCGGGGCCATGAACAATGAGCAGTTCTTC.

This clone was detected only once. This chain connects TRBV19 to TRBJ1-1; D not certain. V lost 5 bases to trimming and J lost 5 bases, with 18 bases between them. CDR3 length: 15 residues. The V gene's germline CDR1 is LNHDA and CDR2 SQIVND (reference sequence). The CDR3, as DNA: TGTGCCAGTAGTCCCAAGGGTCACCGAGGGACTGAAGCTTTCTTT. This encodes CASSPKGHRGTEAFF. Full variable domain (outside the CDR3, taken from reference TRBV19 and TRBJ1-1): DGGITQSPKYLFRKEGQNVTLSCEQNLNHDAMYWYRQDPGQGLRLIYYSQIVNDFQKGDIAEGYSVSREKKESFPLTVTSAQKNPTAFYLCASSPKGHRGTEAFFGQGTRLTVV.

This clone appeared a single time. The chain carries TRBV15 and TRBJ1-3, with TRBD1 matching 9 bases. This CDR3 contains 15 residues. The ends lost 9 bases at V and 2 bases at J; junction bases unmatched: 8. CDR1 and CDR2 (germline): LNHNV, YYDKDF (reference sequence). The CDR3 protein is CATKGDRVAGNTIYF. The CDR3 region has the DNA TGTGCCACTAAGGGGGACAGGGTGGCTGGAAACACCATATATTTT. The full variable domain, rest sourced from reference TRBV15 and TRBJ1-3, is DAMVIQNPRYQVTQFGKPVTLSCSQTLNHNVMYWYQQKSSQAPKLLFHYYDKDFNNEADTPDNFQSRRPNTSFCFLDIRSPGLGDTAMYLCATKGDRVAGNTIYFGEGSWLTVV.